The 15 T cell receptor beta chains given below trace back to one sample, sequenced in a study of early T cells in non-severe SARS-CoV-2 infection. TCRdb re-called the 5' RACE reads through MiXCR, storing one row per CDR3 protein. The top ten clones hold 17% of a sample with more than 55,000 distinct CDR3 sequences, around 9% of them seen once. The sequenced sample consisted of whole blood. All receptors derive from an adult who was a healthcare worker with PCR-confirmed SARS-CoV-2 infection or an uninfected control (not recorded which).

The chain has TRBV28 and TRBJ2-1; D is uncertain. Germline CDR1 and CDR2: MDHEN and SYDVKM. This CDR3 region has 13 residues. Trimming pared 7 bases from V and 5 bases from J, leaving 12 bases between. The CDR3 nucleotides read TGTGCCAGCACCCCAGACCCAAACAATGAGCAGTTCTTC. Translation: CASTPDPNNEQFF.

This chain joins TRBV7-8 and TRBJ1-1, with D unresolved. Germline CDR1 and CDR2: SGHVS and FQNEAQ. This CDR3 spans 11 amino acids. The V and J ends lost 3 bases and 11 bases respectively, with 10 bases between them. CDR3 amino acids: CASSLGRWAFF. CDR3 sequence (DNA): TGTGCCAGCAGCTTGGGAAGGTGGGCTTTCTTT.

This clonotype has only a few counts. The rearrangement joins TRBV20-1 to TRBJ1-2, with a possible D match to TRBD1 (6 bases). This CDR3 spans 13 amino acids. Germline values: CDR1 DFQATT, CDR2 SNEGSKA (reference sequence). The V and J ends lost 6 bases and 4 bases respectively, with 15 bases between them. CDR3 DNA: TGCAGTGCGTCGAGCCAGGGGACCTATGGCTACACCTTC. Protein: CSASSQGTYGYTF.

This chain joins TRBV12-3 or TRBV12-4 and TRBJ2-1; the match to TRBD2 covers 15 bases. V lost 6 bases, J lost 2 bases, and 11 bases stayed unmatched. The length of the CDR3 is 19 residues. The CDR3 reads CASRSPGLAGGFTYNEQFF. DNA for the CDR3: TGTGCCAGCAGGAGCCCGGGACTAGCGGGAGGATTCACCTACAATGAGCAGTTCTTC.

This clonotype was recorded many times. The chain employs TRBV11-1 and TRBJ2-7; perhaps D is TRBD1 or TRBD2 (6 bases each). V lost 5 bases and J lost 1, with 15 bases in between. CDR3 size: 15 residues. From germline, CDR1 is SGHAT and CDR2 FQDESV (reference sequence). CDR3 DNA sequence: TGTGCCAGCAGCAACCGGGGGACACAATCCTACGAGCAGTACTTC. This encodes CASSNRGTQSYEQYF.

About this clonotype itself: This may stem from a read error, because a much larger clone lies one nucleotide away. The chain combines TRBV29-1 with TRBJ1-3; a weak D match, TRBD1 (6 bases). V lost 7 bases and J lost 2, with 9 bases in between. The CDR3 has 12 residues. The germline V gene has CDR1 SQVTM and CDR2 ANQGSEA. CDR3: CSGQGTGNTIYF. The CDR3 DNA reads TGCAGCGGTCAGGGGACTGGAAACACCATATATTTT. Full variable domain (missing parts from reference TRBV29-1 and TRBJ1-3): SAVISQKPSRDICQRGTSLTIQCQVDSQVTMMFWYRQQPGQSLTLIATANQGSEATYESGFVIDKFPISRPNLTFSTLTVSNMSPEDSSIYLCSGQGTGNTIYFGEGSWLTVV.

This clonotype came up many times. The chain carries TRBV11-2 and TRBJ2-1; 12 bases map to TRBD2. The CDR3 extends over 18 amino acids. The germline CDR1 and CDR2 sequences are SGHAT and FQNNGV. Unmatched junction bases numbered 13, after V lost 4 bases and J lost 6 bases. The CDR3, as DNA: TGTGCCAGCAGCTCACACCGGACTAGCGGGGCCCAGAGCAATGAGCAGTTCTTC. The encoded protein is CASSSHRTSGAQSNEQFF.

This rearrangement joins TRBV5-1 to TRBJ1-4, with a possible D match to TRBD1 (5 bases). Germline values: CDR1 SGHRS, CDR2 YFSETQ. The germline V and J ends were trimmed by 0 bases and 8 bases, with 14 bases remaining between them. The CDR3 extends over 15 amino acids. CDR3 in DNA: TGCGCCAGCAGCTTGGCAGGGATCATCGGGGAAAAACTGTTTTTT. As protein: CASSLAGIIGEKLFF.

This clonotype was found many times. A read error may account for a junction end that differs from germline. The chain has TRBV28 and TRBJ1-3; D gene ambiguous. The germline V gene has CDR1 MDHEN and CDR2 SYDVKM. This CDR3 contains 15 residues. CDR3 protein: CASSGILASENTIYF. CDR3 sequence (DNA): TGTGCCAGCAGTGGGATATTGGCCTCTGAAAACACCATATATTTT.

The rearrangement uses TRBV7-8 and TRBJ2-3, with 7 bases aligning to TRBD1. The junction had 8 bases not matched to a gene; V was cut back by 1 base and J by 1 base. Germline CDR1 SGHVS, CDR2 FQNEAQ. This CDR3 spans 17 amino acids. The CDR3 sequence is CASSLGATGSGTDTQYF. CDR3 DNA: TGTGCCAGCAGCTTAGGGGCGACAGGGAGCGGCACAGATACGCAGTATTTT.

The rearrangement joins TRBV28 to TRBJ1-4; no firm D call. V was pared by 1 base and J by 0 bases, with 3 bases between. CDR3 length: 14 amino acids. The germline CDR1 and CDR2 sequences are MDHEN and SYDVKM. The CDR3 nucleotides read TGTGCCAGCAGTTTATCCGCAACTAATGAAAAACTGTTTTTT. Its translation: CASSLSATNEKLFF.

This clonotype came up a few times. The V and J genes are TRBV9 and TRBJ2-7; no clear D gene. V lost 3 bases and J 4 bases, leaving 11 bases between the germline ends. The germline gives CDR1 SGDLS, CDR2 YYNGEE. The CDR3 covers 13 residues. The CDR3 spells CASSESWGYEQYF. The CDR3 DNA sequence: TGTGCCAGCAGCGAGTCTTGGGGATACGAGCAGTACTTC. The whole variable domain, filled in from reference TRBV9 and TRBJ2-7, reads DSGVTQTPKHLITATGQRVTLRCSPRSGDLSVYWYQQSLDQGLQFLIQYYNGEERAKGNILERFSAQQFPDLHSELNLSSLELGDSALYFCASSESWGYEQYFGPGTRLTVT.

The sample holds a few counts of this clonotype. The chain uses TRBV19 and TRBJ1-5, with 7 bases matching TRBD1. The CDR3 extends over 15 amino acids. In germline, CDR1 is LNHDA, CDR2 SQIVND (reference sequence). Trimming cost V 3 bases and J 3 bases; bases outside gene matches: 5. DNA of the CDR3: TGTGCCAGTAGTATTCGGGACAGCCTCAATCAGCCCCAGCATTTT. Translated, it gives CASSIRDSLNQPQHF.

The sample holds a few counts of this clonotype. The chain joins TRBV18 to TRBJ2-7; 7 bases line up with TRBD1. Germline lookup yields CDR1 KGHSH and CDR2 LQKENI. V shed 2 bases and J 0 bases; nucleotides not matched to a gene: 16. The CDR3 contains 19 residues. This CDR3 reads CASSPKQGTYSQNSYEQYF. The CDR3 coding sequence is TGTGCCAGCTCACCAAAACAGGGGACCTACTCCCAAAACTCCTACGAGCAGTACTTC.

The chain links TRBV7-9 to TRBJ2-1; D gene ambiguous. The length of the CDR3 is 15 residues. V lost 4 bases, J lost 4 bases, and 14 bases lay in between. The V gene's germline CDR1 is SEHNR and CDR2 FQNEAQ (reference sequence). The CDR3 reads CASSSPRVRYNEQFF. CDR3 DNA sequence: TGTGCCAGCAGCTCCCCGCGAGTACGGTACAATGAGCAGTTCTTC.